Below, one T cell receptor beta chain is given with its context. Its antigen is as yet unknown. The CDR3 consists of 14 residues. Germline CDR1 reads SSHAT; CDR2 reads FNYEAQ (reference sequence). Trimming cost V 6 bases and J 2 bases; bases outside gene matches: 3. The record originates from a study of cytomegalovirus exposure and HLA in healthy donors. Overall study findings and caveats: Diagnosis of cytomegalovirus status made by the classifier reportedly showed high specificity and sensitivity. For most subjects, TCR beta sequences were reported to predict HLA-A and HLA-B alleles with accuracy. Most TCR beta V segments were productive about 90% or about 30% of the time in an earlier analysis. Only CMV serostatus was available as immune exposure information.

The PCR employed 60 Vbeta primers together with 13 Jbeta primers. Libraries were prepared by immunoSEQ multiplex PCR; TCRdb keeps only in-frame clonotypes and omits some of them. This repertoire shows about 190,000 clones, 80% to 90% found once; its top ten account for around 1.6%. The chain uses TRBV7-7 and TRBJ2-5; 10 bases match TRBD1. Sample: PBMCs. The sequence was obtained from a man aged 35 to 55 in good health and CMV-seropositive. The CDR3 region is CASSTDRGQETQYF. CDR3 coding DNA: TGTGCCAGCAGTACGGACAGGGGGCAAGAGACCCAGTACTTC.